The clone carrying this TCR beta chain was found a few times. What it recognizes is unknown. This sample is drawn from a study of beta chain features in type 1 diabetes. The isolated RNA, all of it, was reverse transcribed, so expressed TCRB transcripts were what got sequenced. Clones were read by immunoSEQ multiplex PCR, and TCRdb kept only the in-frame ones, dropping some. The sample comprises approximately 170,000 clones, roughly 9% of which are singletons, and approximately 2.3% rests with the top ten. Findings and caveats of the study: Amplification by PCR could prefer shorter templates, with the same effect in patients and controls. Moderate yet significant TCRB CDR3 shortening was seen in Type 1 diabetes patients in all four CD4+ subsets. VDJ junctions sequenced from type 1 diabetes patients showed fewer insertions and more deletions. Cells carrying high TCR expression could end up over-represented when cDNA is sequenced.

This CDR3 is 12 amino acids long. V lost 2 bases, J lost 6 bases, and 8 bases lay in between. Per germline, CDR1 SGHAT and CDR2 FQNNGV. This receptor was taken from a woman in her late teens or twenties in good health. The sequencing input was central memory CD4+ T cells from blood. This chain uses TRBV11-2 with TRBJ2-7, with a possible D match to TRBD1 (5 bases). The CDR3 here is CASSLLRGEQYF. As DNA, the CDR3 is TGTGCCAGCAGCTTACTTAGGGGCGAGCAGTACTTC.